This is a list of T cell receptor beta chains from one sample in a study of control samples from healthy donors and cancer patients. Here immunoSEQ multiplex PCR was the method, and the copy in TCRdb shows in-frame clones only, minus some. The table includes approximately 140,000 clones, 92% detected once. The sample consisted of blood. These receptors were taken from a man in his thirties or forties in good health. CDR3s include the opening cysteine and the closing phenylalanine or tryptophan. A D gene is named only where the DNA matches it firmly. Size is stated for part of the rows, as once, few or many counts, or as a class when the clone is expanded.

>few|TRBJ2-1|-|TRBV6-2/TRBV6-3
TGTGCCAGCAGTTACGGCCCGGCGGGAAGCTACAATGAGCAGTTCTTC
CASSYGPAGSYNEQFF
>-|TRBJ1-1|-|TRBV5-4
TGTGCCAGCAGCCCCAGGGAAGGCACTGAAGCTTTCTTT
CASSPREGTEAFF
>-|TRBJ2-7|TRBD1|TRBV7-6
TGTGCCAGCAGCACCCTTGACAGGGCACCTTACGAGCAGTACTTC
CASSTLDRAPYEQYF
>-|TRBJ2-1|-|TRBV6-5
TGTGCCAGCTCCGCAAGGGGAAATGAGCAGTTCTTC
CASSARGNEQFF
>-|TRBJ1-1|-|TRBV7-2
TGTGCCAGCAGCCTTAAAGGGAAAGGGGAAGCTTTCTTT
CASSLKGKGEAFF
>-|TRBJ2-1|TRBD2|TRBV7-7
TGTGCTAGCAGCTCGGGACTACCCGGGGTGGTTGAGCAGTTCTTC
CASSSGLPGVVEQFF
>-|TRBJ2-5|TRBD1|TRBV7-8
TGTGCCAGCAGCTCGGACAGGGCCGAGACCCAGTACTTC
CASSSDRAETQYF
>-|TRBJ2-1|TRBD2|TRBV6-5
TGTGCCAGCATCGATAGCGGGATTATCGGCAATGAGCAGTTCTTC
CASIDSGIIGNEQFF
>once|TRBJ2-2|TRBD1|TRBV5-1
TGCGCCAGCAGCAAAACGGGACAGGGCTCCACCGGGGAGCTGTTTTTT
CASSKTGQGSTGELFF
>-|TRBJ2-1|-|TRBV7-6
TGTGCCAGCAGCTTAATTAGCGGTTCCTACAATGAGCAGTTCTTC
CASSLISGSYNEQFF
>-|TRBJ1-5|-|TRBV12-3/TRBV12-4
TGTGCCAGCAGTTTAACCGGGAATCAGCCCCAGCATTTT
CASSLTGNQPQHF
>once|TRBJ1-2|-|TRBV7-9
TGTGCCAGCAGCCAACAGGACTATGGCTACACCTTC
CASSQQDYGYTF
>-|TRBJ2-1|TRBD2|TRBV6-5
TGTGCCAGCAGAAGGACTAGCGCCAATGAGCAGTTCTTC
CASRRTSANEQFF
>-|TRBJ2-7|-|TRBV9
TGTGCCAGCAGCCCCCGACTAGTTTACGACGAGCAGTACTTC
CASSPRLVYDEQYF
>-|TRBJ1-2|TRBD1|TRBV12-3/TRBV12-4
TGTGCCAGCAGCCCCGGGACAGCCATGGGCTACACCTTC
CASSPGTAMGYTF
>-|TRBJ1-5|-|TRBV5-6
TGTGCCAGCAGCCGGGACACGTCCAATCAGCCCCAGCATTTT
CASSRDTSNQPQHF
>-|TRBJ1-1|-|TRBV7-2
TGTGCCAGCAGCAGAGATCGGTGGGGGGCAGGTGAAGCTTTCTTT
CASSRDRWGAGEAFF
>-|TRBJ1-2|-|TRBV20-1
TGCAGTGCAAGTTTCACCGATAGGGGCTACACCTTC
CSASFTDRGYTF
>-|TRBJ2-3|-|TRBV3-1/TRBV3-2
TGTGCCAGCAGCCAAGGGGCTAGCACCAACACGCAGTATTTT
CASSQGASTNTQYF
>-|TRBJ2-7|-|TRBV5-4
TGTGCCAGCAGCTGGGACGGCGAATCCTACGAGCAGTACTTC
CASSWDGESYEQYF
>-|TRBJ1-1|TRBD1|TRBV5-1
TGCGCCAGCAGCCCGGGGGACAGGGGCGGCGTGAACACTGAAGCTTTCTTT
CASSPGDRGGVNTEAFF
>-|TRBJ2-1|TRBD1|TRBV6-6
TGTGCCAGCAATCCAGGGGGTGACCCGTACAATGAGCAGTTCTTC
CASNPGGDPYNEQFF
>-|TRBJ2-1|-|TRBV4-1
TGCGCCAGCAGCCAAGTTTTGGTCGGTGAGCAGTTCTTC
CASSQVLVGEQFF
>once|TRBJ1-2|-|TRBV7-9
TGTGCCAGCAGCTTAGGGGGCTATGGCTACACCTTC
CASSLGGYGYTF
>-|TRBJ1-1|-|TRBV18
TGTGCCAGCTCACCTTTTCCCAACACTGAAGCTTTCTTT
CASSPFPNTEAFF
>-|TRBJ2-7|-|TRBV14
TGTGCCAGCAGCCAACTCGGAAATTCCTACGAGCAGTACTTC
CASSQLGNSYEQYF
>-|TRBJ1-1|TRBD1|TRBV18
TGTGCCAGCTCACACGGGACAGTCGACCCCGCTTTCTTT
CASSHGTVDPAFF
>-|TRBJ2-5|TRBD2|TRBV6-8
TGTGCCAGCAGTGCGGGACTAGCGGTAGAGACCCAGTACTTC
CASSAGLAVETQYF
>-|TRBJ1-2|TRBD1|TRBV5-1
TGCGCCAGCTGCCCGGGGACAGGGGGCTGGGGCTACACCTTC
CASCPGTGGWGYTF
>-|TRBJ1-1|-|TRBV27
TGTGCCAGCAGTTTTCTGGGGATTACTGAAGCTTTCTTT
CASSFLGITEAFF
>-|TRBJ1-1|TRBD1|TRBV28
TGTGCCAGCAGGACAGGGGGCGCTTCCCTTGAAGCTTTCTTT
CASRTGGASLEAFF
>-|TRBJ2-5|-|TRBV4-2
TGTGCCAGCAGCCAAGGGAGGGGGGACCAAGAGACCCAGTACTTC
CASSQGRGDQETQYF
>-|TRBJ2-5|TRBD2|TRBV12-3/TRBV12-4
TGTGCCAGCAGCTCGGGACTACCAGAGACCCAGTACTTC
CASSSGLPETQYF
>-|TRBJ1-1|-|TRBV29-1
TGCAGCGTTGGCCGTTGGGAGGGCGAGGCTTTCTTT
CSVGRWEGEAFF
>-|TRBJ1-4|TRBD1|TRBV5-5
TGTGCCAGCAGCTTCGAAAGGGGGCCAAAGGGCAATGAAAAACTGTTTTTT
CASSFERGPKGNEKLFF
>-|TRBJ1-1|TRBD1|TRBV30
TGTGCCTGGTCGACAGGGGGCCGTACTGAAGCTTTCTTT
CAWSTGGRTEAFF
>-|TRBJ1-2|-|TRBV20-1
TGCAGTGCTAGAGAAGGGTGGGGCTACACCTTC
CSAREGWGYTF
>-|TRBJ1-4|TRBD1|TRBV10-3
TGTGCCATCAGAAGTGGGACAGCAGTTAATGAAAAACTGTTTTTT
CAIRSGTAVNEKLFF
>-|TRBJ2-5|-|TRBV25-1
TGTGCCAGCAGTGGTGTCCGGGGAGAGACCCAGTACTTC
CASSGVRGETQYF
>-|TRBJ2-7|TRBD1|TRBV28
TGTGCCAGCAGACCCACGGGACAGGGAGCGGGGGAGCAGTACTTC
CASRPTGQGAGEQYF
>once|TRBJ1-5|-|TRBV28
TGTGCCAGCAGTCCGGGAGGTACCAATCAGCCCCAGCATTTT
CASSPGGTNQPQHF
>-|TRBJ1-1|-|TRBV30
TGTGCCTGGAGCCTGAGGTTTGTCGCTTTCTTT
CAWSLRFVAFF
>-|TRBJ2-7|TRBD1|TRBV2
TGTGCCAGCACCTTACAGGGGAAGTCAGACGAGCAGTACTTC
CASTLQGKSDEQYF